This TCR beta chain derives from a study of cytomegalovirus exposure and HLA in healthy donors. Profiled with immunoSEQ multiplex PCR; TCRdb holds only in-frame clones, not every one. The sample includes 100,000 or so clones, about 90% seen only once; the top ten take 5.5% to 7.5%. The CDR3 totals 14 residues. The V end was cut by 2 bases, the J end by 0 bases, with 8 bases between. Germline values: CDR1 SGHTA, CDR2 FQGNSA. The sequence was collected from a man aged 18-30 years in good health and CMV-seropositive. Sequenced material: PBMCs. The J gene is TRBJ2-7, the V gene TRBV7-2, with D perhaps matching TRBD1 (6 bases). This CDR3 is CASSLSDSSYEQYF. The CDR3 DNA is TGTGCCAGCAGCTTATCGGACAGCTCCTACGAGCAGTACTTC.